This is a list of T cell receptor beta chains from one sample in a study of cytomegalovirus exposure and HLA in healthy donors. Method: immunoSEQ multiplex PCR; TCRdb's copy keeps in-frame clones and lacks some. The sample consists of 200,000 or so clones, 84% of them appearing once. The material sequenced was PBMCs. These receptor sequences come from a woman under 40 in good health and CMV-seropositive. Both conserved end residues are part of each CDR3. The D gene is left open where the match is weak. For some rows the clone size is stated as once, few or many, or as a class when expanded; others skip it.

clone_size d_call j_call v_call cdr3_aa cdr3_nt
NA NA TRBJ2-1 TRBV20-1 CSPGEQFF TGCAGTCCAGGGGAGCAGTTCTTC
NA TRBD2 TRBJ2-1 TRBV19 CASSRREGSNEQFF TGTGCCAGTAGTAGGAGGGAGGGGAGTAATGAGCAGTTCTTC
NA NA TRBJ1-2 TRBV14 CASSQGGRGTGYTF TGTGCCAGCAGCCAAGGCGGCAGGGGAACCGGCTACACCTTC
NA TRBD1 TRBJ1-2 TRBV29-1 CSVNPDRGDYGYTF TGCAGCGTTAACCCGGACAGGGGTGACTATGGCTACACCTTC
NA NA TRBJ1-5 TRBV6-6 CASKDSGNQPQHF TGTGCCAGCAAAGACAGTGGCAATCAGCCCCAGCATTTT
NA NA TRBJ2-3 TRBV4-1 CASSQGAGSVDTQYF TGCGCCAGCAGCCAAGGTGCGGGGTCGGTGGATACGCAGTATTTT
NA NA TRBJ1-1 TRBV5-1 CASSLVDSLNTEAFF TGCGCCAGCAGCTTAGTCGACAGTTTGAACACTGAAGCTTTCTTT
NA NA TRBJ1-1 TRBV6-6 CASSYSPGDTEAFF TGTGCCAGCAGTTACTCCCCAGGGGACACTGAAGCTTTCTTT
NA NA TRBJ1-1 TRBV27 CASSGAWGDTEAFF TGTGCCAGCAGTGGAGCCTGGGGGGACACTGAAGCTTTCTTT
once NA TRBJ1-5 TRBV28 CASSLFQGWNQPQHF TGTGCCAGCAGTTTATTTCAGGGCTGGAATCAGCCCCAGCATTTT
once TRBD2 TRBJ2-2 TRBV19 CASFRAGVTGELFF TGTGCCAGTTTTCGAGCGGGGGTCACCGGGGAGCTGTTTTTT
NA TRBD2 TRBJ2-7 TRBV7-8 CASSLERSSGTYEQYF TGTGCCAGCAGCTTAGAAAGGTCTAGCGGGACTTACGAGCAGTACTTC
NA NA TRBJ2-1 TRBV7-2 CASSLGLSLDEQFF TGTGCCAGCAGCTTAGGGCTTTCTCTGGATGAGCAGTTCTTC
NA NA TRBJ2-1 TRBV7-3 CASSPDRVDNEQFF TGTGCCAGCAGCCCAGACAGAGTAGACAATGAGCAGTTCTTC
NA NA TRBJ2-7 TRBV27 CASSLSQEYEQYF TGTGCCAGCAGTTTATCACAGGAATACGAGCAGTACTTC
NA NA TRBJ1-2 TRBV14 CASSQGTAFGYTF TGTGCCAGCAGCCAAGGGACAGCCTTCGGCTACACCTTC
once NA TRBJ2-7 TRBV30 CAWSEMGRKIYEQYF TGTGCCTGGAGTGAGATGGGGCGAAAAATCTACGAGCAGTACTTC
NA TRBD1 TRBJ2-7 TRBV18 CASSPEGQGSHEQYF TGTGCCAGCTCACCTGAGGGACAGGGGTCACACGAGCAGTACTTC
NA TRBD2 TRBJ2-5 TRBV9 CASSVGSRGDGQYF TGTGCCAGCAGCGTAGGTTCTCGGGGGGACGGCCAGTACTTC
NA TRBD1 TRBJ2-3 TRBV5-6 CASSPSGTGLLTDTQYF TGTGCCAGCAGCCCTTCGGGGACAGGGCTACTCACAGATACGCAGTATTTT
NA NA TRBJ2-7 TRBV19 CASRAGQHSYEQYF TGTGCCAGTAGGGCTGGACAGCACTCCTACGAGCAGTACTTC
NA NA TRBJ2-5 TRBV29-1 CSVVRHRSNTVGQETQYF TGCAGCGTCGTCAGACACCGGTCCAACACGGTGGGTCAAGAGACCCAGTACTTC
NA TRBD1 TRBJ2-7 TRBV6-5 CASSFAGGSEQYF TGTGCCAGCAGTTTTGCAGGGGGCAGCGAGCAGTACTTC
NA TRBD1 TRBJ1-2 TRBV5-1 CASSYRDRSYGYTF TGCGCCAGCAGCTATAGGGACAGATCCTATGGCTACACCTTC
NA NA TRBJ2-7 TRBV2 CASTWQATYEQYF TGTGCCAGCACGTGGCAGGCCACCTACGAGCAGTACTTC
NA NA TRBJ2-7 TRBV19 CASSIAGFNEQYF TGTGCCAGTAGTATAGCAGGGTTCAACGAGCAGTACTTC
once TRBD1 TRBJ1-5 TRBV6-5 CASSSTQGAVHQPQHF TGTGCCAGCAGTTCGACCCAGGGGGCGGTCCATCAGCCCCAGCATTTT
NA NA TRBJ1-1 TRBV28 CASSLSGREGAFF TGTGCCAGCAGTTTAAGTGGGAGAGAAGGAGCTTTCTTT
NA NA TRBJ2-7 TRBV28 CASTPQGTYEQYF TGTGCCAGCACGCCGCAGGGCACCTACGAGCAGTACTTC
NA NA TRBJ1-2 TRBV11-2 CASSLRTNYGYTF TGTGCCAGCAGCCTCAGGACTAACTATGGCTACACCTTC
NA TRBD1 TRBJ1-5 TRBV27 CASSIQGGYNQPQHF TGTGCCAGCAGTATACAGGGGGGTTATAATCAGCCCCAGCATTTT
once TRBD1 TRBJ2-2 TRBV6-5 CASTRTGDTGELFF TGTGCCAGCACTCGGACAGGGGACACCGGGGAGCTGTTTTTT
NA NA TRBJ2-5 TRBV5-1 CASSFSVGEETQYF TGCGCCAGCAGCTTTAGTGTAGGGGAAGAGACCCAGTACTTC
NA NA TRBJ1-5 TRBV5-5 CASSLMGEGQPQHF TGTGCCAGCAGCTTAATGGGAGAAGGGCAGCCCCAGCATTTT
many NA TRBJ1-1 TRBV30 CAWTGEMNTEAFF TGTGCCTGGACAGGGGAGATGAACACTGAAGCTTTCTTT
NA TRBD2 TRBJ2-1 TRBV9 CASSAQTSGRHNEQFF TGTGCCAGCAGCGCCCAGACTAGCGGGCGTCACAATGAGCAGTTCTTC
NA NA TRBJ2-2 TRBV30 CASTGVHTGELFF TGTGCCTCAACGGGGGTACACACCGGGGAGCTGTTTTTT
NA NA TRBJ2-3 TRBV10-3 CAISESKGLELAAGLRTDTQYF TGTGCCATCAGTGAGTCGAAGGGGTTAGAGTTAGCGGCAGGTTTACGCACAGATACGCAGTATTTT
NA NA TRBJ1-2 TRBV11-2 CASSHHSAGYTF TGTGCCAGCAGCCACCATTCAGCGGGCTACACCTTC
NA TRBD2 TRBJ2-3 TRBV7-2 CASSYRIAGGRDTQYF TGTGCCAGCAGCTACCGAATAGCGGGAGGGAGAGATACGCAGTATTTT
NA NA TRBJ2-7 TRBV18 CASSPEDSYEQYF TGTGCCAGCTCACCTGAGGACTCCTACGAGCAGTACTTC
NA TRBD2 TRBJ2-1 TRBV2 CASKAGTSVNEQFF TGTGCCAGCAAAGCCGGGACTAGCGTCAATGAGCAGTTCTTC
NA TRBD1 TRBJ1-4 TRBV28 CASSSSGGEKLFF TGTGCCAGCAGCAGCTCAGGGGGTGAAAAACTGTTTTTT
NA TRBD1 TRBJ1-1 TRBV2 CASSEWDRGSTEAFF TGTGCCAGCAGTGAATGGGACAGGGGTAGTACTGAAGCTTTCTTT
NA TRBD1 TRBJ2-3 TRBV29-1 CSVDSGGSTDTQYF TGCAGCGTTGATTCAGGGGGATCGACAGATACGCAGTATTTT
NA NA TRBJ2-1 TRBV27 CASSLWDLSSYNEQFF TGTGCCAGCAGTTTATGGGACTTGTCCTCCTACAATGAGCAGTTCTTC
NA NA TRBJ2-7 TRBV13 CASSSGGTPLEQYF TGTGCCAGCAGCTCTGGCGGGACCCCCCTCGAGCAGTACTTC
once TRBD1 TRBJ2-3 TRBV18 CASSLWGQGTGDTQYF TGTGCCAGCAGTCTCTGGGGACAGGGTACCGGTGATACGCAGTATTTT
NA NA TRBJ2-7 TRBV28 CASSPPGRSVSYEQYF TGTGCCAGCAGCCCACCTGGGAGATCCGTCTCCTACGAGCAGTACTTC
NA TRBD1 TRBJ2-1 TRBV25-1 CASSGGQGARNEQFF TGTGCCAGCAGTGGTGGACAGGGGGCGCGGAATGAGCAGTTCTTC
once NA TRBJ1-5 TRBV5-1 CASSWGGRGQPQHF TGCGCCAGCAGCTGGGGGGGGCGAGGTCAGCCCCAGCATTTT
few NA TRBJ2-4 TRBV15 CATSRDLAKNIQYF TGTGCCACCAGCAGAGATCTAGCCAAAAACATTCAGTACTTC
NA TRBD1 TRBJ2-1 TRBV7-9 CASSLDRGLPWAEQFF TGTGCCAGCAGCTTAGACAGGGGTCTCCCCTGGGCTGAGCAGTTCTTC
few NA TRBJ1-5 TRBV27 CASSLNSFNQPQHF TGTGCCAGCAGTTTGAACAGCTTCAATCAGCCCCAGCATTTT
NA NA TRBJ2-2 TRBV19 CASSPTRNGELFF TGTGCCAGTAGCCCGACTAGGAACGGGGAGCTGTTTTTT
NA NA TRBJ2-1 TRBV20-1 CSARGGAEQFF TGCAGTGCCAGAGGTGGGGCTGAGCAGTTCTTC